This is a list of T cell receptor beta chains from one sample in a study of blood T cell repertoires in COVID-19. The table came from immunoSEQ multiplex PCR; TCRdb's copy has only in-frame clones and leaves some out. The table shows 100,000 to 150,000 clones, with 85% to 90% occurring only once. Sample: peripheral blood. These receptor sequences come from an elderly man with active or convalescent COVID-19. CDR3s include the opening cysteine and the closing phenylalanine or tryptophan. Fields, in order: V gene, D gene, clone size, J gene, CDR3 length, CDR3 protein, CDR3 DNA. The D gene is left open where the match is weak. The listing skips clone size in some rows; elsewhere it reads once, few, many or a size class.

v_call: TRBV11-2
d_call: TRBD1
clone_size: NA
j_call: TRBJ1-2
cdr3_length: 18
cdr3_aa: CASSSPPTGISFGYGYTF
cdr3_nt: TGTGCCAGCAGCTCCCCGCCGACAGGGATCTCCTTTGGCTATGGCTACACCTTC

v_call: TRBV2
d_call: TRBD1
clone_size: NA
j_call: TRBJ1-2
cdr3_length: 15
cdr3_aa: CASRSPGQLYYGYTF
cdr3_nt: TGTGCCAGCAGAAGCCCGGGACAGCTATACTATGGCTACACCTTC

v_call: TRBV19
d_call: TRBD1
clone_size: NA
j_call: TRBJ1-2
cdr3_length: 15
cdr3_aa: CASRNQGARNYGYTF
cdr3_nt: TGTGCCAGTAGAAATCAGGGGGCGCGAAACTATGGCTACACCTTC

v_call: TRBV9
d_call: TRBD1
clone_size: few
j_call: TRBJ1-2
cdr3_length: 15
cdr3_aa: CASSPRDSELYGYTF
cdr3_nt: TGTGCCAGCAGCCCCAGGGACAGCGAGCTCTATGGCTACACCTTC

v_call: TRBV5-1
d_call: NA
clone_size: NA
j_call: TRBJ1-2
cdr3_length: 14
cdr3_aa: CASSLGQEGYGYTF
cdr3_nt: TGCGCCAGCAGCTTGGGCCAGGAGGGGTATGGCTACACCTTC

v_call: TRBV4-2
d_call: TRBD2
clone_size: NA
j_call: TRBJ2-5
cdr3_length: 16
cdr3_aa: CASSQDSGGPQETQYF
cdr3_nt: TGTGCCAGCAGCCAAGATTCGGGAGGACCTCAAGAGACCCAGTACTTC

v_call: TRBV7-2
d_call: NA
clone_size: NA
j_call: TRBJ2-1
cdr3_length: 16
cdr3_aa: CASSLYPEAYGGEQFF
cdr3_nt: TGTGCCAGCAGCTTATACCCGGAGGCCTACGGGGGTGAGCAGTTCTTC

v_call: TRBV19
d_call: TRBD1
clone_size: NA
j_call: TRBJ2-7
cdr3_length: 16
cdr3_aa: CASSIGNLQGAYEQYF
cdr3_nt: TGTGCCAGTAGTATAGGAAACCTACAGGGGGCATACGAGCAGTACTTC

v_call: TRBV5-6
d_call: TRBD1
clone_size: NA
j_call: TRBJ2-7
cdr3_length: 15
cdr3_aa: CASSLRQGFTYEQYF
cdr3_nt: TGTGCCAGCAGCTTGCGACAGGGGTTTACCTACGAGCAGTACTTC

v_call: TRBV5-6
d_call: NA
clone_size: NA
j_call: TRBJ1-3
cdr3_length: 15
cdr3_aa: CASSLAGEPGNTIYF
cdr3_nt: TGTGCCAGCAGCTTGGCCGGTGAGCCTGGAAACACCATATATTTT

v_call: TRBV28
d_call: TRBD1
clone_size: NA
j_call: TRBJ1-4
cdr3_length: 14
cdr3_aa: CASSLTGVYEKLFF
cdr3_nt: TGTGCCAGCAGTCTGACAGGGGTTTATGAAAAACTGTTTTTT

v_call: TRBV5-1
d_call: NA
clone_size: NA
j_call: TRBJ1-4
cdr3_length: 15
cdr3_aa: CASSMGAGLGEKLFF
cdr3_nt: TGCGCCAGCAGCATGGGGGCGGGATTAGGAGAAAAACTGTTTTTT

v_call: TRBV19
d_call: TRBD1
clone_size: NA
j_call: TRBJ2-5
cdr3_length: 13
cdr3_aa: CASSRDSQETQYF
cdr3_nt: TGTGCCAGTAGTAGGGACAGCCAAGAGACCCAGTACTTC